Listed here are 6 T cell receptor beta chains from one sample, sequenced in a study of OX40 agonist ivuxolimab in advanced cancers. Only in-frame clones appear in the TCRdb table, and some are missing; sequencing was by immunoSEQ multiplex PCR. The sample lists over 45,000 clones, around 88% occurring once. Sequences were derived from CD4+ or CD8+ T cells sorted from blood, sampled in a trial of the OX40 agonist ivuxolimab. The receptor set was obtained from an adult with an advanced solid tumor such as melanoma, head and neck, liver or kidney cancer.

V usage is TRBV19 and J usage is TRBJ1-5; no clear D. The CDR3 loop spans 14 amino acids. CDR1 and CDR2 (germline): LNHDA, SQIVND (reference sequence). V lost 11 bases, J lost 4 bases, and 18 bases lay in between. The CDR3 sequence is CASAWEQVNQPQHF. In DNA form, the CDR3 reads TGTGCCTCCGCCTGGGAACAAGTAAATCAGCCCCAGCATTTT.

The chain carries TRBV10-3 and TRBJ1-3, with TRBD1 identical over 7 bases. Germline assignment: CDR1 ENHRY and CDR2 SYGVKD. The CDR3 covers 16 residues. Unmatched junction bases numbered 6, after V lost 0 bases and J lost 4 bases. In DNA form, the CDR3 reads TGTGCCATCAGTGAGTCGGGACAGCGATCGGGAAACACCATATATTTT. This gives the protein CAISESGQRSGNTIYF.

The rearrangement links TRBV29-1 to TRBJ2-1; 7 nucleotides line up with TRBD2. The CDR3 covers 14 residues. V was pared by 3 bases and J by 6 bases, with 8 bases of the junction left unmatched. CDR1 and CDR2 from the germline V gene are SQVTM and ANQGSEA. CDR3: CSVEGTIQFNEQFF. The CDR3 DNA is TGCAGCGTTGAGGGGACTATCCAGTTCAATGAGCAGTTCTTC.

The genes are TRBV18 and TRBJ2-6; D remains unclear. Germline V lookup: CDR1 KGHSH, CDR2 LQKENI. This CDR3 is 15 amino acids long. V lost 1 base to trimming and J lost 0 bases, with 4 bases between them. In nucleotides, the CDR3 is TGTGCCAGCTCACCACGCGGCTCTGGGGCCAACGTCCTGACTTTC. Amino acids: CASSPRGSGANVLTF. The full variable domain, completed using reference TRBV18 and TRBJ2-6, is NAGVMQNPRHLVRRRGQEARLRCSPMKGHSHVYWYRQLPEEGLKFMVYLQKENIIDESGMPKERFSAEFPKEGPSILRIQQVVRGDSAAYFCASSPRGSGANVLTFGAGSRLTVL.

CDR3 DNA sequence: TGTGCCAGCAGTGACAGGGGGAACACTGAAGCTTTCTTT. It codes for CASSDRGNTEAFF. The chain recombines TRBV2 with TRBJ1-1, with D perhaps matching TRBD1 (6 bases). V dropped 3 bases and J dropped 1 base, with 6 bases sitting between them. CDR1 and CDR2 from the germline V gene are SNHLY and FYNNEI. The CDR3 is made up of 13 amino acids.

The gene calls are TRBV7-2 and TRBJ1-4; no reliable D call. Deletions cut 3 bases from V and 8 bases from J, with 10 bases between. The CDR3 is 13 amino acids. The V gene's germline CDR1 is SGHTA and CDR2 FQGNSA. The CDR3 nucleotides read TGTGCCAGCAGCTTTCGGCGTTCCGAAAAACTGTTTTTT. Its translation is CASSFRRSEKLFF.